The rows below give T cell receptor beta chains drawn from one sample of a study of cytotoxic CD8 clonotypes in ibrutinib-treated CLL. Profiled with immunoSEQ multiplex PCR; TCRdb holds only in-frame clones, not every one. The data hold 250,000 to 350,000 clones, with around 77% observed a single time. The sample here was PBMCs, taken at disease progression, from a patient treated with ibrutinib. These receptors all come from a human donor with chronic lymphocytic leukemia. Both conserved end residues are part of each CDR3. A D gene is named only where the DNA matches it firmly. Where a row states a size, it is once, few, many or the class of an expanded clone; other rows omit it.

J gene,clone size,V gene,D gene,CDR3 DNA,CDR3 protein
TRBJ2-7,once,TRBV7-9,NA,TGTGCCAGCAGCCCTGCTGGGGTCTACGAGCAGTACTTC,CASSPAGVYEQYF
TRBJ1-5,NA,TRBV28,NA,TGTGCCAGCAGTTTCGGTTTTTACAGGGAAGGCAATCAGCCCCAGCATTTT,CASSFGFYREGNQPQHF
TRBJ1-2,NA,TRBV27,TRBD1,TGTGCCAGCAGTTTATCGGGGGACAGTCCTGTCTATGGCTACACCTTC,CASSLSGDSPVYGYTF
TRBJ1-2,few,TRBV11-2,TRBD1,TGTGCCAGCAGCGAGATTACAGGGGTTGGCTACACCTTC,CASSEITGVGYTF
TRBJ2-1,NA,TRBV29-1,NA,TGCAGCGTCCCCCGGGGCTACAATGAGCAGTTCTTC,CSVPRGYNEQFF
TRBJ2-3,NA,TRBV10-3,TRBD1,TGTGCCATTACCGGGACAGCCGTCACAGATACGCAGTATTTT,CAITGTAVTDTQYF
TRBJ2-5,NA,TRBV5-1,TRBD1,TGCGCCAGCAGCTTTGGAGACAGGGACCAAGAGACCCAGTACTTC,CASSFGDRDQETQYF
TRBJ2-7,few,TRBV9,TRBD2,TGTGCCAGCAGCGGGTCTAGCGGGACCAAGCAGTACTTC,CASSGSSGTKQYF
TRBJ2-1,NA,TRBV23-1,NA,TGCGCCCGTCAAATCGGTGGTCTGTTCTTC,CARQIGGLFF
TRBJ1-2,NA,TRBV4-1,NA,TGCGCCAGCAGCCACGGGGCGGACTATGGCTACACCTTC,CASSHGADYGYTF
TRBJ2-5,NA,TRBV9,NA,TGTGCCAGCAGCGTTGAGGCAGGGGAATTCGGGACCCAGTACTTC,CASSVEAGEFGTQYF
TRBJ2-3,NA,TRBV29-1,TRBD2,TGCAGCGTCGGGGGGGAACTAGCGTCGAGGACAGATACGCAGTATTTT,CSVGGELASRTDTQYF
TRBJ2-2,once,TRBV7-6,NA,TGTGCCAGCAGCTTAGGCACATCCGGGGAGCTGTTTTTT,CASSLGTSGELFF
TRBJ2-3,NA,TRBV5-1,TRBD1,TGCGCCAGCTTAGGGGGCCGCACAGATACGCAGTATTTT,CASLGGRTDTQYF
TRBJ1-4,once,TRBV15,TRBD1,TGTGCCACCAGCAGGGCCGACAGGGCCCTACGGGAAAAACTGTTTTTT,CATSRADRALREKLFF
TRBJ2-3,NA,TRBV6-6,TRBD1,TGTGCCAGCAGACCTAGGGGGCTAGTGGGCACAGATACGCAGTATTTT,CASRPRGLVGTDTQYF
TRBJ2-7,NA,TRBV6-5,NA,TGTGCCAGCAAGGGGAGGAATAGCTCCTACGAGCAGTACTTC,CASKGRNSSYEQYF
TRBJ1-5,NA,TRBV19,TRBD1,TGTGCCAGTAGTCAGGGACAGGGGGGCCAGCCCCAGCATTTT,CASSQGQGGQPQHF